This T cell receptor beta chain is drawn from a study of identifying expanded T cells in peripheral blood. The method was immunoSEQ multiplex PCR; TCRdb's version includes in-frame clones alone and lacks a portion of them. Among about 100,000 clones listed, about 90% were seen once. The V and J ends lost 0 bases and 5 bases respectively, with 11 bases between them. The V gene's germline CDR1 is SGHRS and CDR2 YFSETQ. CDR3 length equals 14 residues. The sample comprised blood. This TCR came from a person between 18 and 70 years old in good health. This chain connects TRBV5-1 to TRBJ1-1; perhaps TRBD1 as D (6 bases). CDR3 in DNA: TGCGCCAGCAGCTTGGTATGGCAGGGGACTGAAGCTTTCTTT. This encodes CASSLVWQGTEAFF.